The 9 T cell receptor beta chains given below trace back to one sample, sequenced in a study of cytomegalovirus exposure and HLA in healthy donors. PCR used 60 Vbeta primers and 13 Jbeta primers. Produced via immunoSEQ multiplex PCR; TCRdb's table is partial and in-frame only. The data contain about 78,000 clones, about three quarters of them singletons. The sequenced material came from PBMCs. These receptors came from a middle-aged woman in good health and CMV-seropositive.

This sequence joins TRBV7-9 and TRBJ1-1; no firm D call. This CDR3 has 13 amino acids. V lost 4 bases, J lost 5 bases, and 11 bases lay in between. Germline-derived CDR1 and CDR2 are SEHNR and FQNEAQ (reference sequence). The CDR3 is CASSSMTGTEAFF. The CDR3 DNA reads TGTGCCAGCAGCTCTATGACGGGGACTGAAGCTTTCTTT.

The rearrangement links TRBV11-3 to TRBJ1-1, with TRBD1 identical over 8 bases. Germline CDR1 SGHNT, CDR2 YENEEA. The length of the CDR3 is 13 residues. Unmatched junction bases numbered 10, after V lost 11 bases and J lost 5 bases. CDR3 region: CAGQDRVRTEAFF. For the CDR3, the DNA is TGTGCCGGACAGGACAGGGTGAGAACTGAAGCTTTCTTT.

As DNA, the CDR3 is TGTGCCAGCAGCCCGGGACAAGGAAGGTCCGGGGAGCTGTTTTTT. This encodes CASSPGQGRSGELFF. This rearrangement joins TRBV4-2 to TRBJ2-2; perhaps TRBD1 as D (6 bases). Trimming took off 4 bases at V and 6 bases at J, with 15 bases between the two ends. Germline CDR1 is LGHNA and CDR2 is YNFKEQ. This CDR3 region has 15 residues.

The CDR3 region has the DNA TGTGCCAGCAGTTTATTGGGGCCAGCAAATGAAAAACTGTTTTTT. Amino acid sequence: CASSLLGPANEKLFF. The rearrangement uses TRBV27 and TRBJ1-4; the D gene is possibly TRBD1 (5 bases). This CDR3 spans 15 amino acids. CDR1 and CDR2 (germline): MNHEY, SMNVEV (reference sequence). With 1 base removed from V and 5 bases from J, the gap between germline ends came to 11 bases.

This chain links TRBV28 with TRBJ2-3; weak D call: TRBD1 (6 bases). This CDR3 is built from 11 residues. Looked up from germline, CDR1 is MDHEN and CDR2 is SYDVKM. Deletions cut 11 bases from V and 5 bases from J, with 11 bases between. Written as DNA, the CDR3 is TGTGCCGTAAAGGGGGTAGATACGCAGTATTTT. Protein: CAVKGVDTQYF.

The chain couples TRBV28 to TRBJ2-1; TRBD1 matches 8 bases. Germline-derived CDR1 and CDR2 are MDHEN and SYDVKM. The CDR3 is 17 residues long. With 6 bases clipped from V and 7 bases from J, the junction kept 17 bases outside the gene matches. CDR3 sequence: CASRPRQGRGPRNEQFF. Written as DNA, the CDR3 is TGTGCCAGCAGACCACGCCAGGGCAGGGGGCCGAGGAATGAGCAGTTCTTC. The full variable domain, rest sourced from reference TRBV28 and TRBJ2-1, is DVKVTQSSRYLVKRTGEKVFLECVQDMDHENMFWYRQDPGLGLRLIYFSYDVKMKEKGDIPEGYSVSREKKERFSLILESASTNQTSMYLCASRPRQGRGPRNEQFFGPGTRLTVL.

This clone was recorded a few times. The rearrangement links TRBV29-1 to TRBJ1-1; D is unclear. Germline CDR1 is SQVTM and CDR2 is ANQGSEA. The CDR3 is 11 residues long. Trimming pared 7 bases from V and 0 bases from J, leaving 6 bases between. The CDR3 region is CSGEMNTEAFF. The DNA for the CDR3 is TGCAGCGGGGAGATGAACACTGAAGCTTTCTTT.

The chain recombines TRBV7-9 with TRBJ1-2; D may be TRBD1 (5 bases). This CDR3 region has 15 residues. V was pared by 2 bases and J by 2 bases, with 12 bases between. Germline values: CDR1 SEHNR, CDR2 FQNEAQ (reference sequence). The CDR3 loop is CASSLFQGLNYGYTF. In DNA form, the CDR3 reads TGTGCCAGCAGCTTATTTCAGGGTTTGAACTATGGCTACACCTTC. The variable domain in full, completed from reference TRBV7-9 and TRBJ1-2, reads DTGVSQNPRHKITKRGQNVTFRCDPISEHNRLYWYRQTLGQGPEFLTYFQNEAQLEKSRLLSDRFSAERPKGSFSTLEIQRTEQGDSAMYLCASSLFQGLNYGYTFGSGTRLTVV.

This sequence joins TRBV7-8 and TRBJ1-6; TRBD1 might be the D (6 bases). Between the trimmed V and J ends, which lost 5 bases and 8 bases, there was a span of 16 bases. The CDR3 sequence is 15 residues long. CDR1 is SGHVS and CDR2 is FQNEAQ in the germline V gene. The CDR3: CASSPRTAWDSPLHF. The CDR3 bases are TGTGCCAGCAGCCCCCGGACAGCTTGGGATTCACCCCTCCACTTT.